This entry concerns a single T cell receptor beta chain. This record belongs to a study of technical replicates of blood from a few donors. TCRdb's table, derived via immunoSEQ multiplex PCR, lists solely in-frame clones and lacks some. The sample contains 74,000 or so clones, roughly 96% of which appear only once. The germline V gene has CDR1 SQVTM and CDR2 ANQGSEA. CDR3 length equals 16 residues. Trimming removed 0 bases at V and 9 bases at J, with 21 bases between. The V gene is TRBV29-1, the J gene TRBJ2-1; D is possibly TRBD1 (5 bases). The sequenced sample was T cells isolated from PBMCs. The sequence was collected from a human donor in good health. DNA of the CDR3: TGCAGCGTTGAAGATCTTCATGGGGCTTGGGGCGCTGAGCAGTTCTTC. Translating gives CSVEDLHGAWGAEQFF.